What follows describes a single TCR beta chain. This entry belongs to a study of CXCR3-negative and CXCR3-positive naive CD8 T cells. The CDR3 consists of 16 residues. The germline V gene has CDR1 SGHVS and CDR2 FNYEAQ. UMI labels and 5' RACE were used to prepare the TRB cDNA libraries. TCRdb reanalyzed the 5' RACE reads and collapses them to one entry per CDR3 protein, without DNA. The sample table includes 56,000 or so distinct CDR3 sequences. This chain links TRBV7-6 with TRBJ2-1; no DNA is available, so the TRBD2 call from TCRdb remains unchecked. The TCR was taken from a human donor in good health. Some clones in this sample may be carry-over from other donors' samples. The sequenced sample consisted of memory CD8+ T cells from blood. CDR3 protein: CASSEVAGGSYNEQFF.